This T cell receptor beta chain was profiled in a study of beta chain features in type 1 diabetes. Study-wide results and caveats: TCRB CDR3s from Type 1 diabetes patients were moderately but significantly shorter in all four CD4+ subsets. Fewer junction insertions and more nucleotide deletions appeared in type 1 diabetes patients.

This clone occurred a few times. No antigen is known for it. Germline-derived CDR1 and CDR2 are LNHDA and SQIVND (reference sequence). The CDR3 has 16 residues. The V gene lost 3 bases and the J gene lost 2 bases, with 14 bases spanning the gap. Purity exceeded 95% in all sorted populations. cDNA synthesis used the whole RNA isolate, giving expressed TCRB sequences. TCRdb keeps only in-frame clones here, not all; method: immunoSEQ multiplex PCR. Among hundreds of thousands of clones, approximately 10% were seen once, and the ten largest hold over 0.015%. The sequence derives from a man aged 25 to 45 with type 1 diabetes. Sequenced sample: naive CD4+ T cells from blood. The rearrangement links TRBV19 to TRBJ1-5; D might be TRBD1 (5 bases). This chain's CDR3 is CASSIWGGVGNQPQHF. The CDR3 DNA reads TGTGCCAGTAGTATTTGGGGGGGGGTTGGCAATCAGCCCCAGCATTTT.